This T cell receptor beta chain appears in the sequencing data of a study of blood T cells in healthy people across ages (dated by TCRdb to between 2015 and 2017). Notes on the research overall: In model experiments, roughly one uniquely barcoded TCR beta cDNA molecule per two T cells was captured by template switching. To track age-related changes in TCR beta repertoire diversity, the study relied on deep sequencing normalized with unique cDNA molecular identifiers. The donors were split into four age groups: young (average about 16 years), middle-aged (39), aged (approximately 60) and long-lived (under 85). Donors of different ages were randomly distributed across sequencing lanes to avoid experimental bias. Using the same blood draw, the study looked at two additional independent replicas of 1 million unique cDNA reads for two donors, one aged 18 to 30 and the other aged 80 or older.

About this clonotype: The antigen it binds to is not known. One base away there is no much larger clone; base qualities are not given.

Libraries were constructed by 5' RACE. The sequencing machine was an Illumina HiSeq 2500. A second PCR of about 7 to 12 cycles was performed with a sample-barcoded 5' primer and a J-beta primer mix. A template-switch 5' adaptor carrying 12 random nucleotides introduced a unique molecular identifier onto each TCR beta cDNA molecule. Each sample yielded at least 3 million CDR3-containing paired-end reads. First-strand cDNA synthesis was performed from all RNA using the Mint cDNA synthesis kit, with priming by a TRBC-specific oligonucleotide. After uracil-DNA glycosylase treatment, a first 18-cycle PCR used universal primers M1SS and BC2_uni_R on all cDNA. As for the original processing: For normalization, 1 million high-quality reads were randomly selected from each sample, with every read carrying a distinct molecular identifier. Instead of being binned into consensus sequences, reads with shared molecular identifiers were discarded. MiTCR, with a Q25 quality threshold and the strictest error-elimination algorithm, was used for CDR3 identification, clonotype clustering and error correction. A nonparametric unseen species model using Euler transformation provided a lower-bound estimate of total TCR beta diversity. TCRdb itself trimmed the public reads at Q25 with fastp, ran MiXCR and retained productive beta chains. Merged by CDR3 protein, the rows form single entries marked with the most common genes and DNA. Clone size and V and J calls follow TCRdb, not the original study. A total of around 1,600,000 distinct CDR3 sequences appear in this sample, 35% to 45% of them only once. The ten largest make up 4% of the sample.

The germline V and J ends show losses of 0 bases and 5 bases respectively, and no gene match explains 14 bases of the junction. For CDR1 and CDR2, the germline V gene lists LGHNA and YNFKEQ. From the cysteine through the phenylalanine, the CDR3 covers 20 amino acids. Just the 60-base CDR3 DNA is kept, in frame starting at base 1. Donors were a few dozen systemically healthy Caucasian individuals from Russia aged about 6 to 100 years. Each donor gave approximately 10 milliliters of peripheral blood, collected into EDTA-treated Vacutainer tubes. Ficoll-Paque density-gradient centrifugation was used to isolate PBMCs, with at least 6 million per sample. Trizol reagent was used to extract total RNA from the PBMCs, yielding at least 6 micrograms per sample. For every donor, flow cytometry on a PBMC aliquot measured the percentage of naive CD45RAhigh/CD27high T cells. Here is what the overall study found, with its caveats: Compared with the aged group, the long-lived group had more naive CD4+ T cells, fewer expanded clones and increased TCR diversity, a pattern suggesting age selection. The CMV infection status of donors was not known, potentially confounding age-related changes in expanded clonotypes. As age increased, observed TCR beta diversity per million T cells dropped in a roughly linear way, and a significant reduction was already evident by age 40. Since profiling was done on bulk unsorted PBMCs, naive and antigen-experienced compartments could not be conclusively compared. Total diversity estimates from one million sequenced T cells were considered lower bounds and underestimates. Observed TCR beta diversity correlated strongly with the percentage of naive T cells measured by flow cytometry.

Sequences were obtained from blood. This receptor was taken from a woman between 18 and 29 years old in good health. This sequence uses TRBV4-2 and TRBJ2-1, and 12 bases in between align with TRBD2. The CDR3 protein: CASSQDLNQGLAGYHNEQFF. The DNA sequence is TGTGCCAGCAGCCAAGATCTGAACCAAGGACTAGCGGGATACCACAATGAGCAGTTCTTC.